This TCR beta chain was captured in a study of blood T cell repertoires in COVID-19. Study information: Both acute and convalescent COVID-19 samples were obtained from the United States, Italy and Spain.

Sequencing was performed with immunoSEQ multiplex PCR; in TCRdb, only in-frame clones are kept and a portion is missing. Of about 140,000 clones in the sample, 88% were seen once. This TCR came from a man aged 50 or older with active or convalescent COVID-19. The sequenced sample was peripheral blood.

The CDR3 sequence is CASSDAAGGETQYF. CDR3 coding DNA: TGCGCCAGCAGCGACGCAGCGGGAGGGGAGACCCAGTACTTC. This chain uses TRBV5-1 with TRBJ2-5, with TRBD2 identical over 10 bases. Germline lookup yields CDR1 SGHRS and CDR2 YFSETQ. This CDR3 region has 14 residues. Germline trimming cut 4 bases from V and 5 bases from J; bases unmatched to any gene: 5. Variable domain in full (rest from reference TRBV5-1 and TRBJ2-5): KAGVTQTPRYLIKTRGQQVTLSCSPISGHRSVSWYQQTPGQGLQFLFEYFSETQRNKGNFPGRFSGRQFSNSRSEMNVSTLELGDSALYLCASSDAAGGETQYFGPGTRLLVL.